The present T cell receptor beta chain was sequenced within a study of cytomegalovirus exposure and HLA in healthy donors. Findings and caveats of the study: Analyses of presence and absence presupposed an approximately uniform sequencing depth across donors. With later analysis, a missense DCLRE1C variant became linked to TCR beta V- and J-gene trimming. In a later analysis, parvovirus B19, influenza, CMV and Epstein-Barr virus appeared linked to several top co-occurrence clusters.

Turning to this clone: Its target is not known.

Per the germline V gene, CDR1 is SGHRS and CDR2 is YFSETQ. The CDR3 contains 14 residues. V lost 1 base and J 8 bases, leaving 15 bases between the germline ends. PCR amplification relied on 60 Vbeta primers (plus 13 Jbeta primers). TCRdb's table, derived via immunoSEQ multiplex PCR, lists solely in-frame clones and lacks some. The sample gives approximately 120,000 clones, about 80% of which show up once; more than 7.5% is in the top ten. The source material was PBMCs. The chain is built from TRBV5-1 and TRBJ1-1; D gene uncertain. This clonotype originated in a woman in her 50s in good health and CMV-seropositive. The CDR3 DNA follows: TGCGCCAGCAGCTTGAGTATAGCCGGATCCGAAGCTTTCTTT. Translation: CASSLSIAGSEAFF.